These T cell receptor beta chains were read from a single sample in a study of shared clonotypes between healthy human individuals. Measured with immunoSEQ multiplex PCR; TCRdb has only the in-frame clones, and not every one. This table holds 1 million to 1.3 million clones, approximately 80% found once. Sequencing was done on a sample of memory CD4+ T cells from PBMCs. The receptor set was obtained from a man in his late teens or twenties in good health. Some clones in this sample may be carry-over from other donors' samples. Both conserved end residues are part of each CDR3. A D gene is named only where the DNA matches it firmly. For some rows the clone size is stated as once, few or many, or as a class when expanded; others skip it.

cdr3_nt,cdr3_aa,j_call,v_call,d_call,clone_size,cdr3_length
TGCGCCAGCAGCCAAGATGAGAAATCAGGGCAGTTCTTC,CASSQDEKSGQFF,TRBJ2-1,TRBV4-3,.,few,13
TGTGCCAGCAGCCATCCCCTCGGGACTAGTCAGCGAGAGACCCAGTACTTC,CASSHPLGTSQRETQYF,TRBJ2-5,TRBV14,TRBD2,.,17
TGTGCCAGCAGGAGTGAGGGTCGGAACTATGGCTACACCTTC,CASRSEGRNYGYTF,TRBJ1-2,TRBV6-1,.,many,14
TGCGCCAGCAGCCAGGAAAGGTTAGGGGTTGGGTACATTCAGTACTTC,CASSQERLGVGYIQYF,TRBJ2-4,TRBV4-1,.,once,16
TGTGCCTGGACCGACGGGGTGTTGAACACTGAAGCTTTCTTT,CAWTDGVLNTEAFF,TRBJ1-1,TRBV30,.,few,14
TGTGCCAGCAGTCCCTGGAGGACGGGTGGAAACACCATATATTTT,CASSPWRTGGNTIYF,TRBJ1-3,TRBV28,.,.,15
TGCGCCAGCAGCCTACTTGGGGCAGGGAGCTCCTACGAGCAGTACTTC,CASSLLGAGSSYEQYF,TRBJ2-7,TRBV10-2,.,once,16
TGTGCCAGCAGAGAAAGCGCGCGCACAGATACGCAGTATTTT,CASRESARTDTQYF,TRBJ2-3,TRBV4-2,.,few,14
TGTGCCAGCAGTAGGCGCTTTGGTGCCGGGGAGCTGTTTTTT,CASSRRFGAGELFF,TRBJ2-2,TRBV6-4,.,.,14
TGTGCCAGCAGCTTGAATGCGGGAGGGCCCACAGATACGCAGTATTTT,CASSLNAGGPTDTQYF,TRBJ2-3,TRBV5-4,TRBD2,few,16
TGCGCCAGCAGCCCTAGGGCAGGGGGCCGTTCCTACGAGCAGTACTTC,CASSPRAGGRSYEQYF,TRBJ2-7,TRBV5-1,TRBD1,.,16
TGTGCCAGCAGTTTAACAACAGGGAGCACTGAAGCTTTCTTT,CASSLTTGSTEAFF,TRBJ1-1,TRBV27,.,.,14
TGTGCCAGCAGCTTGGGTCAGGTTCCCTCCTACAATGAGCAGTTCTTC,CASSLGQVPSYNEQFF,TRBJ2-1,TRBV5-4,.,.,16
TGTGCCAGCAGCCCATTGGGACAGGGGATCAAAAACATTCAGTACTTC,CASSPLGQGIKNIQYF,TRBJ2-4,TRBV7-2,TRBD1,.,16
TGCGCCAGCACCCTAGGACAGGGGTCGACTCAGTACTTC,CASTLGQGSTQYF,TRBJ2-4,TRBV4-3,TRBD1,.,13
TGTGCCAGCAGTGACCTCCCGGGGCGCTCGAACACTGAAGCTTTCTTT,CASSDLPGRSNTEAFF,TRBJ1-1,TRBV25-1,.,.,16
TGTGCCAGCTCACTTCTGATGGGAGCCAAAAACATTCAGTACTTC,CASSLLMGAKNIQYF,TRBJ2-4,TRBV18,.,.,15
TGTGCCAGCAGCTTAGGACGGGGGACAGGCTCCTACGATGAGCAGTTCTTC,CASSLGRGTGSYDEQFF,TRBJ2-1,TRBV7-2,TRBD1,once,17
TGTGCCAGCAGCGTCCGGGAACTAGCGCCCAGGAGCTCCTACGAGCAGTACTTC,CASSVRELAPRSSYEQYF,TRBJ2-7,TRBV7-2,TRBD2,.,18
TGTGCCAGCAGCTCCGGGTCTGGAAACACCATATATTTT,CASSSGSGNTIYF,TRBJ1-3,TRBV7-9,.,.,13
TGCGCCAGCAGCCAAGATGGGCCACGGGGGGAAAAACTGTTTTTT,CASSQDGPRGEKLFF,TRBJ1-4,TRBV4-1,.,.,15
TGTGCCAGCAGCTTAAAGGAAAATGAGCAGTTCTTC,CASSLKENEQFF,TRBJ2-1,TRBV7-9,.,.,12
TGTGCCAGCAGGCCTGAGCTAGCGGGGACCGGGGAGCTGTTTTTT,CASRPELAGTGELFF,TRBJ2-2,TRBV6-5,TRBD2,.,15
TGTGCCAGTACGACTGGTGGAAGGGGGGCGACCGGGGAGCTGTTTTTT,CASTTGGRGATGELFF,TRBJ2-2,TRBV19,.,.,16